This TCR beta chain appears in the sequencing data of a study of OX40 agonist ivuxolimab in advanced cancers. Study-level background: All patients had ivuxolimab intravenously every 2 weeks at 0.01 to 10 mg/kg. Study results and caveats: CD8+ T cells showed, on average, more clonal expansion than CD4+ cells.

Measured with immunoSEQ multiplex PCR; TCRdb has only the in-frame clones, and not every one. The table records nearly 80,000 clones, roughly 84% of them present only once. This CDR3 spans 11 amino acids. Germline lookup yields CDR1 SGHVS and CDR2 FQNEAQ. Trimming cost V 7 bases and J 6 bases, with 10 bases left between them. As to this clone: Its antigen is as yet unknown.

The chain recombines TRBV7-8 with TRBJ2-7, with D perhaps matching TRBD2 (6 bases). Here the sequenced sample was CD4+ or CD8+ T cells sorted from blood, taken in a trial of the OX40 agonist ivuxolimab. The clonotype comes from an adult with an advanced solid tumor such as melanoma, head and neck, liver or kidney cancer. CDR3 bases: TGTGCCAGCACCACCGGGGGCGAGCAGTACTTC. Its protein product is CASTTGGEQYF.